Shown below are 10 T cell receptor beta chains from a single sample sequenced in a study of blood T cells in healthy people across ages. Together with a sample-barcoded 5' primer, a J-beta primer mix was included in a second PCR lasting roughly 6 to 12 cycles. One entry per CDR3 protein, called by TCRdb with MiXCR from the 5' RACE reads. The sample shows more than 1.4 million distinct CDR3 sequences, around 42% of them seen only once. The sequencing sample was made of blood. These receptors were taken from a woman aged 18-29 years in good health.

The chain couples TRBV6-6 to TRBJ2-2, with D possibly matching TRBD1 (5 bases). CDR3 length equals 13 residues. CDR1 is MNHNY, CDR2 SVGAGI, per germline (reference sequence). V was trimmed by 4 bases and J by 6 bases, leaving 9 bases between them. The CDR3 spells CASSLLGPGELFF. The CDR3, as DNA: TGTGCCAGCAGTTTGCTGGGGCCCGGGGAGCTGTTTTTT.

The sample holds a few counts of this clonotype. CDR3 DNA sequence: TGTGCCAGCAGGCAGGGGACCTACAATGAGCAGTTCTTC. Residues: CASRQGTYNEQFF. This rearrangement joins TRBV7-3 to TRBJ2-1; a weak D match, TRBD1 (6 bases). CDR1 is SGHTA, CDR2 FQGTGA, per germline. The CDR3 has 13 amino acids. V was trimmed by 6 bases and J by 2 bases, leaving 8 bases between them.

This clonotype was counted once. The chain recombines TRBV7-9 with TRBJ2-1, with D unresolved. CDR3 length equals 12 residues. CDR1 and CDR2 (germline): SEHNR, FQNEAQ (reference sequence). V lost 7 bases and J lost 9, with 13 bases in between. The CDR3, as DNA: TGTGCCAGCACCAAACGGGCCCGTGAGCAGTTCTTC. This translates into CASTKRAREQFF.

This clonotype was observed a few times. The genes are TRBV14 and TRBJ2-1, with D uncertain. Trimming left V 3 bases short and J 8 bases short, with 11 bases between. There are 13 residues in the CDR3. Germline CDR1 reads SGHDN; CDR2 reads FVKESK. The CDR3 coding sequence is TGTGCCAGCAGCCAGGAGATTGGCGATGAGCAGTTCTTC. This translates into CASSQEIGDEQFF.

Here the CDR3 reads CASSYSVGQGPGYTF. The CDR3 bases are TGTGCCAGCAGTTACTCAGTGGGACAGGGTCCGGGCTACACCTTC. The chain is built from TRBV6-5 and TRBJ1-2, with TRBD1 matching 9 bases. Germline V gene sequence: CDR1 MNHEY, CDR2 SVGAGI. The CDR3 runs to 15 residues. V gave up 0 bases and J gave up 8 bases; unmatched junction bases: 7.

V and J are TRBV20-1 and TRBJ2-1; 11 positions match TRBD2. CDR1 is DFQATT and CDR2 is SNEGSKA in the germline V gene (reference sequence). V gave up 1 base and J gave up 5 bases; unmatched junction bases: 4. CDR3 length equals 15 residues. The CDR3 nucleotides are TGCAGTGCTAGAGCCTCGACTAGCGGGGACAATGAGCAGTTCTTC. Its translation: CSARASTSGDNEQFF.

The chain links TRBV20-1 to TRBJ2-1, with 9 bases fitting TRBD2. The CDR3 has 15 residues. J lost 9 bases, V lost 0 bases, and 9 bases had no gene match. Germline CDR1 reads DFQATT; CDR2 reads SNEGSKA (reference sequence). The CDR3 DNA reads TGCAGTGCTAGAGATCGGAGCGGGGGGTTCTTTGAGCAGTTCTTC. The encoded protein is CSARDRSGGFFEQFF.

This clonotype was recorded once. The V and J genes are TRBV3-1 and TRBJ2-7; maybe TRBD2 (6 bases). Germline V gene data show CDR1 as LGHDT and CDR2 as YNNKEL (reference sequence). V lost 4 bases to trimming and J lost 6 bases, with 16 bases between them. This CDR3 region has 14 residues. The CDR3: CASSPKTRDAEQYF. The CDR3 nucleotides read TGTGCCAGCAGCCCCAAGACTAGGGACGCCGAGCAGTACTTC.

V gene TRBV27 combines with J gene TRBJ2-5; 8 nucleotides agree with TRBD2. The DNA end lines up better with TRBJ2-7; the J call may be wrong. Germline lookup yields CDR1 MNHEY and CDR2 SMNVEV (reference sequence). The CDR3 contains 15 residues. DNA of the CDR3: TGTGCCAGCAGTTTTGCGGGCGGGAGGTTCTACGAGCAGTACTTC. Amino acids: CASSFAGGRFYEQYF.

V is TRBV18 and J is TRBJ1-6, with D uncertain. Trimming stripped 1 base from V and 10 bases from J, with 14 bases between. Germline CDR1 is KGHSH and CDR2 is LQKENI. The length of the CDR3 is 15 residues. The CDR3 spells CASSPLGQDGSPLHF. As DNA, the CDR3 is TGTGCCAGCTCACCACTTGGGCAGGATGGGTCACCCCTCCACTTT.